The 14 T cell receptor beta chains given below trace back to one sample, sequenced in a study of control samples from healthy donors and cancer patients. Sequencing was performed with immunoSEQ multiplex PCR; in TCRdb, only in-frame clones are kept and a portion is missing. Of around 94,000 clones in the sample, about 86% were seen once. Sequenced sample: blood. The source is a woman in her forties or fifties in good health.

The chain recombines TRBV7-9 with TRBJ2-1; D is unclear. Germline-derived CDR1 and CDR2 are SEHNR and FQNEAQ (reference sequence). The ends were cut back, 3 bases at V and 8 bases at J, with 11 bases in the middle. The CDR3 has 13 amino acids. The CDR3 protein is CASSFDGFDEQFF. For the CDR3, the DNA is TGTGCCAGCAGCTTCGATGGTTTTGATGAGCAGTTCTTC.

A single count supports this clone. The V and J genes are TRBV9 and TRBJ2-2; 9 bases align to TRBD2. Losses at the gene ends were 2 bases for V and 6 bases for J; bases not matched to a gene: 5. The germline CDR1 and CDR2 sequences are SGDLS and YYNGEE. The CDR3 spans 15 residues. CDR3 in DNA: TGTGCCAGCAGCGTGTCACGCGGGGGGGCCGGGGAGCTGTTTTTT. Its protein is CASSVSRGGAGELFF.

This chain links TRBV27 with TRBJ1-6, with D possibly TRBD1 on 6 matching bases. CDR3 length: 15 residues. V lost 5 bases to trimming and J lost 9 bases, with 17 bases between them. Germline V gene lookup returns CDR1 MNHEY and CDR2 SMNVEV (reference sequence). The CDR3 loop is CASSAQQGVLSPLHF. The DNA of the CDR3 is TGTGCCAGCAGTGCCCAACAGGGAGTTCTTTCACCCCTCCACTTT.

The V gene is TRBV3-1 (or the pseudogene TRBV3-2), the J gene TRBJ1-3, with D possibly matching TRBD1 (6 bases). Trimming took off 4 bases at V and 2 bases at J, with 12 bases between the two ends. The length of the CDR3 is 15 residues. Germline CDR1 LGHDT, CDR2 YNNKEL (reference sequence). The CDR3 DNA reads as TGTGCCAGCAGCCTAAGGGGGGCAGCTGGAAACACCATATATTTT. As protein: CASSLRGAAGNTIYF.

J is TRBJ1-1 and V is TRBV12-3 or TRBV12-4; no reliable D call. The CDR3 has 13 amino acids. V was trimmed by 9 bases and J by 5 bases, leaving 16 bases between them. In DNA form, the CDR3 reads TGTGCCAGTTCTGGGGAGTTTTGGACTGAAGCTTTCTTT. It encodes CASSGEFWTEAFF.

The chain uses TRBV28 and TRBJ1-6, with TRBD1 as a possible D gene (5 bases). The V end was cut by 6 bases, the J end by 6 bases, with 30 bases between. CDR3 length equals 20 residues. Germline V gene sequence: CDR1 MDHEN, CDR2 SYDVKM. CDR3 sequence: CASRGNGGKRGGYRNSPLHF. The CDR3 bases are TGTGCCAGCAGAGGCAATGGGGGTAAGAGAGGTGGATATCGTAATTCACCCCTCCACTTT.

The rearrangement joins TRBV28 to TRBJ2-5; TRBD1 or TRBD2 may be the D gene (6 bases each). Trimming cost V 3 bases and J 5 bases, with 22 bases left between them. Germline loops: CDR1 MDHEN, CDR2 SYDVKM. The CDR3 is made up of 17 amino acids. The CDR3 spells CASSFRAARGGRETQYF. The CDR3 DNA follows: TGTGCCAGCAGTTTTAGGGCAGCCAGGGGAGGTCGGGAGACCCAGTACTTC.

This chain connects TRBV28 to TRBJ1-4; tentative D call: TRBD1 (5 bases). This CDR3 spans 15 amino acids. Germline lookup yields CDR1 MDHEN and CDR2 SYDVKM. The V and J ends lost 7 bases and 5 bases respectively, with 17 bases between them. CDR3 nucleotide sequence: TGTGCCAGCACCTACCCGGGGCGGGGAAATGAAAAACTGTTTTTT. This encodes CASTYPGRGNEKLFF.

The chain links TRBV14 to TRBJ1-6; D remains unclear. The CDR3 totals 13 residues. Trimming shortened V by 2 bases and J by 10 bases, and 9 bases separated the two germline ends. The germline V gene encodes CDR1 SGHDN and CDR2 FVKESK. The CDR3 loop is CASSQMSVSPLHF. CDR3 bases: TGTGCCAGCAGCCAAATGAGTGTCTCACCCCTCCACTTT. Full variable domain (remainder filled in from reference TRBV14 and TRBJ1-6): EAGVTQFPSHSVIEKGQTVTLRCDPISGHDNLYWYRRVMGKEIKFLLHFVKESKQDESGMPNNRFLAERTGGTYSTLKVQPAELEDSGVYFCASSQMSVSPLHFGNGTRLTVT.

This clone was observed a few times. The chain is built from TRBV6-5 and TRBJ2-2, with D perhaps TRBD2 (5 bases). The CDR3 is 14 amino acids. V was clipped by 2 bases and J by 4 bases, with 8 bases between them. Germline loops: CDR1 MNHEY, CDR2 SVGAGI. The CDR3 loop reads CASSYKRSTGELFF. In DNA form, the CDR3 reads TGTGCCAGCAGTTACAAGCGGAGCACCGGGGAGCTGTTTTTT.

This chain joins TRBV9 and TRBJ1-4; D is unresolved. CDR1 SGDLS and CDR2 YYNGEE come from the germline V gene. The V end lost 0 bases, the J end lost 4 bases, and 7 bases lay between the germline ends. CDR3 length equals 14 residues. The CDR3 region has the DNA TGTGCCAGCAGCGTAGACAGCTTTAATGAAAAACTGTTTTTT. Its translation is CASSVDSFNEKLFF.

The chain employs TRBV18 and TRBJ1-2, with a weak D call TRBD1 (5 bases). Per the germline V gene, CDR1 is KGHSH and CDR2 is LQKENI. The V end lost 4 bases, the J end lost 3 bases, and 9 bases lay between the germline ends. This CDR3 contains 13 residues. The CDR3 protein is CASSLGQDYGYTF. Here the CDR3 DNA reads TGTGCCAGCTCACTAGGACAAGACTATGGCTACACCTTC.

This chain links TRBV15 with TRBJ1-2; D remains unclear. Trimming cost V 3 bases and J 3 bases, with 11 bases left between them. Germline assignment: CDR1 LNHNV and CDR2 YYDKDF (reference sequence). The CDR3 runs 14 residues. This CDR3 is CATSRTQRDYGYTF. The DNA for the CDR3 is TGTGCCACCAGCAGGACCCAGCGGGACTATGGCTACACCTTC.

This clone has only a few counts. This chain joins TRBV7-9 and TRBJ1-2; D gene ambiguous. The CDR3 sequence is 12 residues long. Trimming took 1 base from V and 7 from J, leaving 7 bases between them. Germline V gene data show CDR1 as SEHNR and CDR2 as FQNEAQ (reference sequence). The CDR3 DNA reads TGTGCCAGCAGCTTAGAACAACGTGGCTACACCTTC. Its translation: CASSLEQRGYTF.